A selection of T cell receptor beta chains follows, all from one sample in a study of identical twins. TCRdb re-called the 5' RACE reads through MiXCR, storing one row per CDR3 protein. The sample has 600,000 to 800,000 distinct CDR3 sequences; 21% are singletons. This sample also belongs to another study, concerning T cells expressing NK-cell markers.

Sequencing input: PBMCs. All receptors come from a woman under 30 in good health. CDR3s include the opening cysteine and the closing phenylalanine or tryptophan. The D gene is left open where the match is weak. Size is stated for part of the rows, as once, few or many counts, or as a class when the clone is expanded.

clone_size	j_call	v_call	d_call	cdr3_aa	cdr3_nt
NA	TRBJ2-7	TRBV14	NA	CAPRGGPEYF	TGTGCCCCCAGGGGAGGGCCAGAGTACTTC
NA	TRBJ1-2	TRBV10-3	NA	CAISESGRGKPSNYGYTF	TGTGCCATCAGTGAGTCGGGCAGGGGCAAGCCCAGTAACTATGGCTACACCTTC
few	TRBJ2-3	TRBV6-1	NA	CASSVRTSRDTQYF	TGTGCCAGCAGTGTTAGGACCTCACGCGATACGCAGTATTTT
NA	TRBJ2-3	TRBV3-1	TRBD2	CASSHLRGGEYF	TGTGCCAGCAGCCACTTACGGGGGGGCGAGTATTTT
NA	TRBJ2-3	TRBV3-1	TRBD2	CASRMAGGDTQYF	TGTGCCAGCAGAATGGCGGGAGGAGATACGCAGTATTTT
NA	TRBJ2-3	TRBV29-1	TRBD1	CSVEPTGPGTRAQYF	TGCAGCGTTGAACCGACAGGGCCCGGGACCCGGGCGCAGTATTTT
few	TRBJ2-1	TRBV12-3/TRBV12-4	TRBD1	CASRTGGGREQFF	TGTGCCAGCAGGACAGGGGGAGGAAGGGAGCAGTTCTTC
NA	TRBJ2-1	TRBV12-3/TRBV12-4	NA	CASSVSRFGLSYNEQFF	TGTGCCAGCAGTGTTTCAAGGTTCGGGCTATCCTACAATGAGCAGTTCTTC
many	TRBJ1-5	TRBV6-1	TRBD1	CASSSGTGNNQPQHF	TGTGCCAGCAGCTCAGGGACAGGGAATAATCAGCCCCAGCATTTT
few	TRBJ2-1	TRBV12-3/TRBV12-4	NA	CASSLLDRYNEQFF	TGTGCCAGCAGTTTGTTGGACAGATACAATGAGCAGTTCTTC
few	TRBJ2-1	TRBV15	NA	CATSLDSSKIYNEQFF	TGTGCCACCAGCTTAGACTCCTCCAAGATCTACAATGAGCAGTTCTTC
few	TRBJ2-3	TRBV13	NA	CASSPPVFPDTQYF	TGTGCCAGCAGCCCACCTGTATTCCCAGATACGCAGTATTTT
few	TRBJ2-5	TRBV25-1	NA	CASNSGGRETQYF	TGTGCCAGCAATTCCGGTGGGAGGGAGACCCAGTACTTC
NA	TRBJ2-3	TRBV5-1	NA	CASSLQGPSMKAQYF	TGCGCCAGCAGCTTGCAGGGCCCTTCCATGAAGGCGCAGTATTTT
NA	TRBJ1-1	TRBV10-3	NA	CAIREGATEFF	TGTGCCATCAGAGAGGGCGCTACGGAATTCTTT
NA	TRBJ2-1	TRBV7-9	NA	CASSLDVAATTDEQFF	TGTGCCAGCAGCTTAGACGTAGCCGCGACAACTGATGAGCAGTTCTTC
NA	TRBJ2-7	TRBV5-1	NA	CASSFGDFSYEQYF	TGCGCCAGCAGCTTCGGGGACTTCTCCTACGAGCAGTACTTC
many	TRBJ2-7	TRBV10-2	TRBD2	CASSGLAYEQYF	TGCGCCAGCAGCGGACTAGCCTACGAGCAGTACTTC
NA	TRBJ2-5	TRBV20-1	TRBD2	CSASRSGRPQETQYF	TGCAGTGCTAGTCGCAGCGGGAGGCCCCAAGAGACCCAGTACTTC
many	TRBJ1-3	TRBV9	TRBD1	CASSPTGAAGNTIYF	TGTGCCAGCAGCCCAACAGGGGCTGCGGGAAACACCATATATTTT
many	TRBJ2-7	TRBV20-1	NA	CSAFRGTPPEQYF	TGCAGTGCTTTTAGGGGGACTCCCCCCGAGCAGTACTTC
many	TRBJ2-2	TRBV5-1	NA	CASAFPKANTGELFF	TGCGCCAGCGCGTTCCCCAAGGCGAACACCGGGGAGCTGTTTTTT
NA	TRBJ2-5	TRBV13	TRBD1	CASSFRQGSRETQYF	TGTGCCAGCAGCTTTAGACAGGGGAGTCGCGAGACCCAGTACTTC
NA	TRBJ2-1	TRBV7-6	TRBD1	CASGTGGNNEQFF	TGTGCCAGCGGGACAGGGGGGAACAATGAGCAGTTCTTC
few	TRBJ2-7	TRBV12-3/TRBV12-4	NA	CASSLGHISYEQYF	TGTGCCAGCAGTCTGGGACATATCTCCTACGAGCAGTACTTC
many	TRBJ2-7	TRBV7-2	TRBD2	CASSLNLAGEGFEEQYF	TGTGCCAGCAGCTTGAACCTAGCGGGAGAAGGATTCGAGGAGCAGTACTTC
few	TRBJ1-1	TRBV20-1	NA	CSARPRGSTEAFF	TGCAGTGCTAGGCCGAGGGGGAGCACTGAAGCTTTCTTT
NA	TRBJ1-1	TRBV29-1	TRBD1	CSAGQVMNTEAFF	TGCAGCGCCGGACAGGTCATGAACACTGAAGCTTTCTTT
NA	TRBJ2-2	TRBV3-1	NA	CASSQEPRAGYPGELFF	TGTGCCAGCAGCCAAGAGCCCCGGGCAGGGTATCCCGGGGAGCTGTTTTTT
few	TRBJ2-3	TRBV5-5	NA	CASFLPPNTDTQYF	TGTGCCAGCTTTCTCCCCCCTAACACAGATACGCAGTATTTT
NA	TRBJ2-3	TRBV7-3	TRBD1	CASSLSGTGDDTQYF	TGTGCCAGCAGTCTCTCCGGGACAGGGGATGATACGCAGTATTTT
few	TRBJ2-1	TRBV4-1	NA	CASSHASGVEQFF	TGCGCCAGCAGCCACGCCTCCGGGGTTGAGCAGTTCTTC
NA	TRBJ2-7	TRBV5-1	TRBD2	CASSSLTSGAYEQYF	TGCGCCAGCAGTTCCCTGACTAGCGGTGCCTACGAGCAGTACTTC
few	TRBJ2-7	TRBV20-1	NA	CSAIREPAIYEQYF	TGCAGTGCTATCCGCGAGCCCGCGATCTACGAGCAGTACTTC
once	TRBJ2-7	TRBV11-2	NA	CASSLEGGFYEQYF	TGTGCCAGCAGCTTAGAAGGCGGATTCTACGAGCAGTACTTC
NA	TRBJ2-3	TRBV5-1	TRBD1	CASSGTGLPDTQYF	TGCGCCAGCAGCGGGACAGGGTTGCCAGATACGCAGTATTTT
few	TRBJ1-1	TRBV5-4	NA	CASSLAASPGNTEAFF	TGTGCCAGCAGCTTGGCGGCTTCGCCAGGGAACACTGAAGCTTTCTTT
NA	TRBJ2-7	TRBV2	TRBD1	CASTGQPYEQYF	TGTGCCAGCACGGGACAGCCCTACGAGCAGTACTTC
many	TRBJ2-7	TRBV6-1	TRBD2	CASSPRPASGPYEQYF	TGTGCCAGCAGCCCAAGACCGGCTAGCGGGCCCTACGAGCAGTACTTC
NA	TRBJ2-2	TRBV11-2	TRBD1	CASSLWTGALPAGELFF	TGTGCCAGCAGCTTATGGACAGGGGCCCTGCCGGCCGGGGAGCTGTTTTTT
NA	TRBJ2-1	TRBV20-1	NA	CSARPPHSQGLPRNEQFF	TGCAGTGCTAGACCCCCTCATTCTCAGGGACTCCCGAGGAATGAGCAGTTCTTC
NA	TRBJ2-7	TRBV12-3/TRBV12-4	NA	CASSLGGRSHEQYF	TGTGCCAGCAGTTTAGGGGGGCGCTCCCACGAGCAGTACTTC
NA	TRBJ1-1	TRBV20-1	NA	CSAWLEERAFF	TGCAGTGCGTGGCTAGAGGAAAGAGCTTTCTTT
NA	TRBJ2-2	TRBV27	NA	CASSILGQINTGELFF	TGTGCCAGCAGTATCCTTGGACAGATTAACACCGGGGAGCTGTTTTTT
many	TRBJ2-5	TRBV5-1	NA	CASSLNGLRETQYF	TGCGCCAGCAGCTTGAACGGGTTGAGAGAGACCCAGTACTTC
many	TRBJ2-1	TRBV7-2	TRBD2	CASSPGTSANEQFF	TGTGCCAGCAGCCCCGGGACTAGCGCCAATGAGCAGTTCTTC